Below, 23 T cell receptor beta chains from the same sample are listed, as sequenced in a study of blood T cell repertoires in COVID-19. The method was immunoSEQ multiplex PCR; TCRdb's version includes in-frame clones alone and lacks a portion of them. The sample carries roughly 250,000 clones, over 75% recorded once. Sequenced material: peripheral blood. Receptors originate from a human donor with COVID-19, enrolled during active disease. The donor label of this sample is uncertain.

The genes are TRBV28 and TRBJ1-5; D ambiguous. Germline CDR1 and CDR2: MDHEN and SYDVKM. CDR3 length: 15 residues. The germline V and J ends were trimmed by 11 bases and 11 bases, with 28 bases remaining between them. The CDR3 here is CAAHPGGLSQLAQHF. The CDR3, as DNA: TGTGCCGCGCATCCGGGTGGACTGAGCCAATTGGCCCAGCATTTT. Complete variable domain (other parts from reference TRBV28 and TRBJ1-5): DVKVTQSSRYLVKRTGEKVFLECVQDMDHENMFWYRQDPGLGLRLIYFSYDVKMKEKGDIPEGYSVSREKKERFSLILESASTNQTSMYLCAAHPGGLSQLAQHFGDGTRLSIL.

The J gene is TRBJ1-2, the V gene TRBV18, with 8 bases aligning to TRBD1. Germline V CDR1 and CDR2: KGHSH, LQKENI. V shed 3 bases and J 2 bases; nucleotides not matched to a gene: 5. CDR3 length: 15 residues. The CDR3: CASSPTRTGNYGYTF. The CDR3 coding sequence is TGTGCCAGCTCACCCACACGGACAGGGAACTATGGCTACACCTTC.

The J gene is TRBJ1-6, the V gene TRBV28; D uncertain. The CDR3 runs 13 residues. Germline assignment: CDR1 MDHEN and CDR2 SYDVKM. V dropped 5 bases and J dropped 14 bases, with 16 bases sitting between them. The CDR3 bases are TGTGCCAGCAGTCTCCCTCGAGGGTGGTCCCTCCACTTT. This encodes CASSLPRGWSLHF.

The genes are TRBV19 and TRBJ1-2; possible D gene TRBD1, 5 bases. The CDR3 has 14 residues. The V and J ends lost 3 bases and 2 bases respectively, with 10 bases between them. Per germline, CDR1 LNHDA and CDR2 SQIVND (reference sequence). CDR3 DNA: TGTGCCAGTAGTATCGTTCAGGGCAACTATGGCTACACCTTC. This codes for CASSIVQGNYGYTF. Together with reference TRBV19 and TRBJ1-2, the CDR3 gives the full variable domain: DGGITQSPKYLFRKEGQNVTLSCEQNLNHDAMYWYRQDPGQGLRLIYYSQIVNDFQKGDIAEGYSVSREKKESFPLTVTSAQKNPTAFYLCASSIVQGNYGYTFGSGTRLTVV.

This chain uses TRBV2 with TRBJ1-5, with TRBD1 matching 8 bases. With V trimmed by 10 bases and J by 3 bases, 8 bases remained unmatched. CDR1 and CDR2 from the germline V gene are SNHLY and FYNNEI. The CDR3 consists of 14 residues. The CDR3 DNA reads TGTGCCATCGCCGACAGGGGCGTCAATCAGCCCCAGCATTTT. This translates into CAIADRGVNQPQHF.

The chain joins TRBV11-2 to TRBJ2-5, with 9 bases aligning to TRBD2. Germline V gene lookup returns CDR1 SGHAT and CDR2 FQNNGV. The V gene end was trimmed by 2 bases and the J gene end by 4 bases; junction bases not matched to a gene: 14. This CDR3 spans 18 amino acids. The CDR3 DNA reads as TGTGCCAGCAGCTTATTATTGCGGGAGGGCCCTAGGAGAGAGACCCAGTACTTC. Residues: CASSLLLREGPRRETQYF.

The chain combines TRBV15 with TRBJ2-7; D may be TRBD2 (5 bases). V shed 8 bases and J shed 4 bases, with 12 bases lying between them. Per germline, CDR1 LNHNV and CDR2 YYDKDF (reference sequence). CDR3 size: 12 residues. CDR3 coding DNA: TGTGCCACCGGCCAACGGGAATACGAGCAGTACTTC. Translation gives CATGQREYEQYF.

The chain couples TRBV9 to TRBJ1-2; the match to TRBD1 covers 7 bases. Per the germline V gene, CDR1 is SGDLS and CDR2 is YYNGEE. V shed 4 bases, J shed 4 bases, and the junction held 16 bases outside the gene matches. The CDR3 has 17 amino acids. The DNA of the CDR3 is TGTGCCAGCAGCCCCGGGACAGCCCCAGGGGTCGGCTATGGCTACACCTTC. Amino acids: CASSPGTAPGVGYGYTF.

The J gene is TRBJ2-3, the V gene TRBV19; D may be TRBD2 (6 bases). V was clipped by 1 base and J by 14 bases, with 13 bases between them. CDR3 length: 12 amino acids. Germline V gene sequence: CDR1 LNHDA, CDR2 SQIVND (reference sequence). CDR3 residues: CASSIGRGHPYF. The CDR3 DNA follows: TGTGCCAGTAGTATAGGGCGGGGCCATCCGTATTTT.

The J gene is TRBJ2-7, the V gene TRBV5-4, with 8 bases lining up with TRBD2. The CDR3 spans 16 residues. J gave up 6 bases and V 0 bases, and 11 bases lay outside the gene matches. Germline V lookup: CDR1 SGHNT, CDR2 YYREEE (reference sequence). CDR3 sequence reads: CASSLEVGLAGTEQYF. CDR3 DNA: TGTGCCAGCAGCTTGGAGGTAGGCCTAGCGGGCACCGAGCAGTACTTC. Combining the CDR3 with reference TRBV5-4 and TRBJ2-7 gives the whole variable domain ETGVTQSPTHLIKTRGQQVTLRCSSQSGHNTVSWYQQALGQGPQFIFQYYREEENGRGNFPPRFSGLQFPNYSSELNVNALELDDSALYLCASSLEVGLAGTEQYFGPGTRLTVT.

The rearrangement joins TRBV6-1 to TRBJ1-4; 9 bases match TRBD1. CDR1 MNHNS and CDR2 SASEGT come from the germline V gene. This CDR3 contains 17 residues. V lost 4 bases and J lost 0; bases outside the gene matches: 6. CDR3: CASSGQGEPTTNEKLFF. In nucleotides, the CDR3 is TGTGCCAGCAGTGGACAGGGGGAGCCTACAACTAATGAAAAACTGTTTTTT.

V and J are TRBV2 and TRBJ2-7; 8 positions match TRBD2. Germline CDR1 is SNHLY and CDR2 is FYNNEI. With 6 bases clipped from V and 1 base from J, the junction kept 8 bases outside the gene matches. CDR3 length: 15 amino acids. The CDR3 reads CASRPSGSGSYEQYF. As DNA, the CDR3 is TGTGCCAGCAGACCCAGCGGGAGTGGATCCTACGAGCAGTACTTC.

V gene TRBV7-9 combines with J gene TRBJ2-2; D is unresolved. The CDR3 sequence is 13 residues long. Between the trimmed V and J ends, which lost 5 bases and 5 bases, there was a span of 9 bases. Germline CDR1 and CDR2: SEHNR and FQNEAQ (reference sequence). The CDR3 DNA sequence: TGTGCCAGCAGCCAGTTGTTAACCGGGGAGCTGTTTTTT. It yields the protein CASSQLLTGELFF.

J is TRBJ1-1 and V is TRBV5-1, with 8 positions matching TRBD1. The CDR3 contains 16 residues. With 0 bases clipped from V and 11 bases from J, the junction kept 15 bases outside the gene matches. Germline CDR1 and CDR2: SGHRS and YFSETQ. CDR3 loop: CASSLVLSTDREGAFF. The CDR3 coding sequence is TGCGCCAGCAGCTTGGTCCTTTCTACGGACAGGGAGGGGGCTTTCTTT.

This clone was seen more than once but under ten times. The chain carries TRBV29-1 and TRBJ1-1; D is uncertain. V shed 4 bases and J shed 3 bases, with 9 bases lying between them. The CDR3 totals 12 residues. The germline V gene encodes CDR1 SQVTM and CDR2 ANQGSEA. The CDR3 nucleotides are TGCAGCGTTGTTGGGCGGGACACTGAAGCTTTCTTT. It is translated as CSVVGRDTEAFF.

This clone was found once. This sequence joins TRBV5-8 and TRBJ1-2, with D unclear. Trimming stripped 6 bases from V and 0 bases from J, with 12 bases between. Germline CDR1 is SGHTS and CDR2 is YDEGEE. CDR3 length: 14 residues. As DNA, the CDR3 is TGTGCCAGCAAGCTTGTATCCACTAACTATGGCTACACCTTC. This encodes CASKLVSTNYGYTF.

This chain joins TRBV5-4 and TRBJ1-3, with D possibly TRBD1 on 5 matching bases. CDR3 size: 14 residues. CDR1 and CDR2 from the germline V gene are SGHNT and YYREEE (reference sequence). The V end lost 3 bases, the J end lost 4 bases, and 11 bases lay between the germline ends. CDR3 loop: CASSSGGAGNTIYF. The CDR3 DNA reads as TGTGCCAGCAGCTCCGGGGGAGCAGGAAACACCATATATTTT.

The chain links TRBV2 to TRBJ1-3; the match to TRBD1 covers 8 bases. Germline CDR1 reads SNHLY; CDR2 reads FYNNEI. V lost 6 bases and J lost 0; bases outside the gene matches: 13. The length of the CDR3 is 18 residues. The chain's CDR3 is CASSPGQGRGDSGNTIYF. In DNA form, the CDR3 reads TGTGCCAGCAGCCCCGGACAGGGAAGAGGGGACTCTGGAAACACCATATATTTT.

The chain combines TRBV6-2 or TRBV6-3 with TRBJ2-3; D might be TRBD2 (7 bases). Trimming cost V 2 bases and J 4 bases, with 13 bases left between them. CDR3 length: 15 residues. The germline CDR1 and CDR2 sequences are MNHEY and SVGEGT. For the CDR3, the DNA is TGTGCCAGCAGTTACACGGGGGGCGTCGCAGATACGCAGTATTTT. Translation: CASSYTGGVADTQYF.

The chain recombines TRBV6-6 with TRBJ1-3, with D possibly matching TRBD1 (6 bases). This CDR3 has 15 residues. The germline V gene encodes CDR1 MNHNY and CDR2 SVGAGI (reference sequence). V lost 6 bases to trimming and J lost 0 bases, with 12 bases between them. CDR3 sequence reads: CASRNRVDSGNTIYF. In nucleotides, the CDR3 is TGTGCCAGCAGGAACAGGGTAGACTCTGGAAACACCATATATTTT.

The chain recombines TRBV18 with TRBJ1-6; 10 nucleotides align to TRBD1. The CDR3 runs 15 residues. J gave up 9 bases and V 6 bases, and 8 bases lay outside the gene matches. Germline V CDR1 and CDR2: KGHSH, LQKENI. The CDR3 sequence: CASSPGTGETSPLHF. CDR3 DNA sequence: TGTGCCAGCTCTCCCGGGACAGGGGAAACTTCACCCCTCCACTTT.

This chain links TRBV3-1 (or the pseudogene TRBV3-2) with TRBJ1-2, with D unresolved. CDR1 LGHDT and CDR2 YNNKEL come from the germline V gene (reference sequence). The CDR3 has 13 amino acids. The germline V and J ends were trimmed by 4 bases and 5 bases, with 11 bases remaining between them. The CDR3 is CASSLAGGYGYTF. DNA for the CDR3: TGTGCCAGCAGCCTGGCAGGAGGGTATGGCTACACCTTC.

This chain uses TRBV7-2 with TRBJ2-6; the D gene is possibly TRBD2 (5 bases). V lost 2 bases to trimming and J lost 4 bases, with 12 bases between them. Germline CDR1 and CDR2: SGHTA and FQGNSA. The CDR3 contains 16 residues. This chain's CDR3 is CASSLTLGAGANVLTF. CDR3 sequence (DNA): TGTGCCAGCAGCTTAACGCTGGGAGCAGGGGCCAACGTCCTGACTTTC.